These 15 T cell receptor beta chains were all obtained from the same sample, sequenced in a study of human T cells and chemical hapten exposure. TCRdb itself ran the RACE reads through MiXCR, one entry per CDR3 protein. The repertoire holds about 130,000 distinct CDR3 sequences, with around 8.3% as singletons. Time point reported: healthy volunteer bleed at 2 weeks. Unseparated into fractions, whole blood served as the source from which total RNA was extracted. The sequencing sample was made of whole blood. Every receptor here comes from a male donor in good health. Some clones in this sample may be carry-over from other donors' samples.

This clonotype was seen at least ten times. The J gene is TRBJ1-5, the V gene TRBV15; D remains unclear. The germline V gene has CDR1 LNHNV and CDR2 YYDKDF (reference sequence). The CDR3 contains 15 residues. V dropped 0 bases and J dropped 2 bases, with 8 bases sitting between them. CDR3 region: CATSRDLTGNQPQHF. CDR3 nucleotides: TGTGCCACCAGCAGAGATCTAACAGGCAATCAGCCCCAGCATTTT.

This clonotype was detected ten times or more. The chain employs TRBV9 and TRBJ1-3; D call uncertain. In germline, CDR1 is SGDLS, CDR2 YYNGEE. The CDR3 totals 15 residues. Trimming stripped 4 bases from V and 0 bases from J, with 11 bases between. This chain's CDR3 is CASSPHDTSGNTIYF. The CDR3 nucleotides read TGTGCCAGCAGCCCTCATGACACCTCTGGAAACACCATATATTTT.

The V gene is TRBV12-3 or TRBV12-4, the J gene TRBJ2-7; 8 bases line up with TRBD2. The J segment lost 0 bases and the V segment lost 3 bases, leaving 1 base of the junction unmatched. CDR3 size: 14 residues. CDR3 sequence reads: CASSFGGVSYEQYF. DNA of the CDR3: TGTGCCAGCAGTTTCGGGGGGGTCTCCTACGAGCAGTACTTC.

This clonotype showed up just a few times. This chain joins TRBV20-1 and TRBJ2-7, with D tentatively TRBD2 (6 bases). CDR1 and CDR2 (germline): DFQATT, SNEGSKA (reference sequence). CDR3 length equals 16 residues. The germline V and J ends were trimmed by 2 bases and 0 bases, with 17 bases remaining between them. The CDR3 nucleotides are TGCAGTGCTAGACCGGCTAGCGAAGGGAGCTCCTACGAGCAGTACTTC. It yields the protein CSARPASEGSSYEQYF.

This clonotype appeared a single time. The CDR3 sequence is CASNLDSATDYGYTF. In DNA, the CDR3 is TGTGCCAGCAACCTGGACAGCGCAACCGACTATGGCTACACCTTC. The rearrangement uses TRBV6-2 or TRBV6-3 and TRBJ1-2; TRBD1 might be the D (6 bases). Per the germline V gene, CDR1 is MNHEY and CDR2 is SVGEGT. This CDR3 has 15 residues. Between the trimmed V and J ends, which lost 7 bases and 3 bases, there was a span of 18 bases.

This clonotype was counted a few times. The chain couples TRBV6-1 to TRBJ1-5; a possible D gene is TRBD1 (6 bases). The CDR3 is made up of 16 amino acids. Germline V gives CDR1 MNHNS, CDR2 SASEGT. Deletions cut 1 base from V and 2 bases from J, with 12 bases between. Here the CDR3 reads CASSEVRAGGNQPQHF. The CDR3 DNA is TGTGCCAGCAGTGAAGTTCGGGCAGGGGGCAATCAGCCCCAGCATTTT.

The V and J genes are TRBV6-6 and TRBJ1-1, with D perhaps TRBD1 (5 bases). In germline, CDR1 is MNHNY, CDR2 SVGAGI (reference sequence). The V end lost 7 bases, the J end lost 5 bases, and 17 bases lay between the germline ends. This CDR3 is 14 amino acids long. CDR3 DNA: TGTGCCAGCACTGCGGAGGGGTGGGGAACTGAAGCTTTCTTT. Its translation is CASTAEGWGTEAFF.

Many counts were recorded for this clonotype. The V call is TRBV27, the J call TRBJ2-2, with D possibly being TRBD1 (6 bases). V shed 0 bases and J shed 6 bases, with 8 bases lying between them. The CDR3 totals 14 residues. Looked up from germline, CDR1 is MNHEY and CDR2 is SMNVEV (reference sequence). CDR3 protein: CASSLSQGPGELFF. Written as DNA, the CDR3 is TGTGCCAGCAGTTTATCGCAGGGGCCCGGGGAGCTGTTTTTT.

In this sample, this clonotype turned up many times. The V gene is TRBV7-9, the J gene TRBJ2-5; no firm D call. The CDR3 consists of 12 residues. CDR1 is SEHNR and CDR2 is FQNEAQ in the germline V gene (reference sequence). The V end was cut by 5 bases, the J end by 5 bases, with 9 bases between. DNA of the CDR3: TGTGCCAGCAGCCCCTCCTGGGAGACCCAGTACTTC. Protein product: CASSPSWETQYF.

At least ten counts were recorded for this clonotype. The rearrangement joins TRBV7-9 to TRBJ2-1, with a possible D match to TRBD2 (6 bases). V lost 1 base, J lost 6 bases, and 10 bases lay in between. The CDR3 has 14 amino acids. Germline assignment: CDR1 SEHNR and CDR2 FQNEAQ (reference sequence). This chain's CDR3 is CASSLGGIPNEQFF. The CDR3 DNA follows: TGTGCCAGCAGCTTAGGCGGGATACCCAATGAGCAGTTCTTC. The full variable domain, with the rest looked up from reference TRBV7-9 and TRBJ2-1, is DTGVSQNPRHKITKRGQNVTFRCDPISEHNRLYWYRQTLGQGPEFLTYFQNEAQLEKSRLLSDRFSAERPKGSFSTLEIQRTEQGDSAMYLCASSLGGIPNEQFFGPGTRLTVL.

The sample holds many counts of this clonotype. This chain connects TRBV20-1 to TRBJ2-3; TRBD1 or TRBD2 may be the D gene (5 bases each). Germline V gene sequence: CDR1 DFQATT, CDR2 SNEGSKA (reference sequence). The CDR3 contains 16 residues. Trimming removed 6 bases from V and 1 base from J, with 20 bases in between. CDR3 sequence (DNA): TGCAGTGCCTACGAGGAAGTTGAGGGGCGCACAGATACGCAGTATTTT. Its translation is CSAYEEVEGRTDTQYF.

The rearrangement links TRBV27 to TRBJ2-3; no definite D call. Germline values: CDR1 MNHEY, CDR2 SMNVEV (reference sequence). V shed 3 bases and J shed 0 bases, with 4 bases lying between them. This CDR3 contains 13 residues. In DNA, the CDR3 is TGTGCCAGCAGTTTCTCTAGCACAGATACGCAGTATTTT. This translates into CASSFSSTDTQYF.

This clonotype was picked up many times. In DNA, the CDR3 is TGTGCCAGCAGCCCTGGACAGACAGGGTTACTGAACACTGAAGCTTTCTTT. It codes for CASSPGQTGLLNTEAFF. The chain joins TRBV7-8 to TRBJ1-1, with 7 positions matching TRBD1. The CDR3 has 17 amino acids. Germline loops: CDR1 SGHVS, CDR2 FQNEAQ. V gave up 5 bases and J gave up 0 bases; unmatched junction bases: 12.

Only a few counts were recorded for this clonotype. V gene TRBV5-1 combines with J gene TRBJ1-1; TRBD1 matches at 8 bases. J gave up 5 bases and V 5 bases, and 14 bases lay outside the gene matches. The CDR3 runs to 16 residues. Germline assignment: CDR1 SGHRS and CDR2 YFSETQ. CDR3 DNA: TGCGCCAGCAGGCCCCGTCCAGGGGGCGCGGATACTGAAGCTTTCTTT. It encodes CASRPRPGGADTEAFF.

The genes are TRBV18 and TRBJ2-7; D gene ambiguous. Germline V gene sequence: CDR1 KGHSH, CDR2 LQKENI. The CDR3 is made up of 12 amino acids. V was pared by 2 bases and J by 4 bases, with 6 bases between. The CDR3 loop is CASSPVEYEQYF. CDR3 DNA: TGTGCCAGCTCACCAGTGGAGTACGAGCAGTACTTC.